Presented here are 28 T cell receptor beta chains from one specimen sequenced in a study of identical twins. TCRdb re-called the 5' RACE reads through MiXCR, storing one row per CDR3 protein. The sample includes approximately 250,000 distinct CDR3 sequences, under 8.5% of them seen just once. The same data also went into a second study, on T cells expressing NK-cell markers.

Sequenced: CD8+ T cells sorted from blood. These receptors all come from a woman under 30 in good health.

The chain uses TRBV11-2 and TRBJ2-1; 9 nucleotides match TRBD1. The CDR3 loop spans 13 amino acids. Germline trimming cut 3 bases from V and 9 bases from J; bases unmatched to any gene: 3. Germline assignment: CDR1 SGHAT and CDR2 FQNNGV. The CDR3 protein is CASSFGQGTEQFF. Here the CDR3 DNA reads TGTGCCAGCAGCTTCGGACAGGGGACTGAGCAGTTCTTC.

This clonotype was seen at least ten times. The chain has TRBV6-1 and TRBJ2-2; no firm D call. This CDR3 contains 14 residues. V lost 6 bases to trimming and J lost 5 bases, with 13 bases between them. Per germline, CDR1 MNHNS and CDR2 SASEGT. CDR3 in amino acids: CASRFGRLTGELFF. The DNA for the CDR3 is TGTGCCAGCAGATTCGGTCGACTGACCGGGGAGCTGTTTTTT.

This clonotype has more than one count but fewer than ten. This sequence joins TRBV12-3 or TRBV12-4 and TRBJ2-5, with 8 nucleotides matching TRBD1. The CDR3 consists of 17 residues. V trimming: 5 bases; J trimming: 3 bases; junction bases outside the gene matches: 14. The CDR3 protein is CASSPPHRTGIKETQYF. The DNA for the CDR3 is TGTGCCAGCAGTCCGCCACACCGGACAGGGATTAAAGAGACCCAGTACTTC.

This clonotype was seen only a few times. This chain connects TRBV5-5 to TRBJ2-1; maybe TRBD1 (6 bases). Germline V gene lookup returns CDR1 SGHKS and CDR2 YYEKEE (reference sequence). V gave up 10 bases and J gave up 3 bases, with 14 bases separating them. The CDR3 totals 13 residues. The CDR3 coding sequence is TGTGCCTCTAACGGGGACAACTACAATGAGCAGTTCTTC. Protein: CASNGDNYNEQFF.

V gene TRBV16 combines with J gene TRBJ1-1; unclear D gene. CDR1 and CDR2 (germline): KGHSY, FQNENV. Trimming removed 2 bases from V and 1 base from J, with 5 bases in between. The CDR3 extends over 13 amino acids. This CDR3 is CASSQGWNTEAFF. The CDR3 bases are TGTGCCAGCAGCCAAGGGTGGAACACTGAAGCTTTCTTT.

A few counts support this clonotype. The chain combines TRBV3-1 with TRBJ2-5; D might be TRBD1 or TRBD2, each matching 5 bases. The CDR3 totals 15 residues. CDR1 and CDR2 (germline): LGHDT, YNNKEL (reference sequence). The V end lost 4 bases, the J end lost 2 bases, and 14 bases lay between the germline ends. The CDR3 spells CASSRTIAIQETQYF. In nucleotides, the CDR3 is TGTGCCAGCAGCCGGACAATAGCGATACAAGAGACCCAGTACTTC.

This clonotype was detected only a few times. The chain uses TRBV9 and TRBJ2-1, with D possibly TRBD1 on 5 matching bases. Trimming left V 1 base short and J 7 bases short, with 18 bases between. Per the germline V gene, CDR1 is SGDLS and CDR2 is YYNGEE. The CDR3 sequence is 16 residues long. CDR3 sequence reads: CASSVIGSGKDNEQFF. In nucleotides, the CDR3 is TGTGCCAGCAGCGTAATAGGGTCAGGGAAGGATAATGAGCAGTTCTTC. Full variable domain (rest looked up from reference TRBV9 and TRBJ2-1): DSGVTQTPKHLITATGQRVTLRCSPRSGDLSVYWYQQSLDQGLQFLIQYYNGEERAKGNILERFSAQQFPDLHSELNLSSLELGDSALYFCASSVIGSGKDNEQFFGPGTRLTVL.

Ten or more counts support this clonotype. The chain carries TRBV7-9 and TRBJ2-3; 9 nucleotides align to TRBD1. Germline CDR1 reads SEHNR; CDR2 reads FQNEAQ (reference sequence). The CDR3 extends over 15 amino acids. J lost 1 base, V lost 8 bases, and 7 bases had no gene match. CDR3 coding DNA: TGTGCCAGCCGCGGGACAGGGTACGGCACAGATACGCAGTATTTT. Translated: CASRGTGYGTDTQYF. Complete variable domain (other parts from reference TRBV7-9 and TRBJ2-3): DTGVSQNPRHKITKRGQNVTFRCDPISEHNRLYWYRQTLGQGPEFLTYFQNEAQLEKSRLLSDRFSAERPKGSFSTLEIQRTEQGDSAMYLCASRGTGYGTDTQYFGPGTRLTVL.

The chain carries TRBV4-3 and TRBJ2-3; tentatively, D is TRBD1 (6 bases). Germline CDR1 is LGHNA and CDR2 is YSLEER. V was clipped by 0 bases and J by 0 bases, with 13 bases between them. The CDR3 runs to 17 residues. The CDR3 DNA is TGCGCCAGCAGCCAAGATCTAGCAGGGGATAGCACAGATACGCAGTATTTT. It codes for CASSQDLAGDSTDTQYF.

This clonotype has a count of ten or more. J is TRBJ1-5 and V is TRBV27, with TRBD1 as a possible D gene (6 bases). Germline V gene data show CDR1 as MNHEY and CDR2 as SMNVEV (reference sequence). This CDR3 region has 11 residues. CDR3 sequence reads: CGTGPAQPQHF. The CDR3 bases are TGTGGCACAGGGCCCGCTCAGCCCCAGCATTTT.

The V and J genes are TRBV13 and TRBJ2-6, with unresolved D. This CDR3 is 16 amino acids long. Germline V gene lookup returns CDR1 PRHDT and CDR2 FYEKMQ (reference sequence). The V end was cut by 5 bases, the J end by 4 bases, with 15 bases between. The CDR3 DNA reads as TGTGCCAGCAGCAGCCCCACCAGGCCCGGGGCCAACGTCCTGACTTTC. Its translation is CASSSPTRPGANVLTF.

This clonotype turned up a few times. This chain links TRBV11-1 with TRBJ2-7; 14 nucleotides agree with TRBD2. The CDR3 is 21 residues long. Germline V gene data show CDR1 as SGHAT and CDR2 as FQDESV (reference sequence). V was pared by 6 bases and J by 5 bases, with 24 bases of the junction left unmatched. In nucleotides, the CDR3 is TGTGCCAGCAGTTTAACGGGGGAACCGGGACTAGCGGGAGATGTAATCGACGAGCAGTACTTC. Translation gives CASSLTGEPGLAGDVIDEQYF.

The chain combines TRBV27 with TRBJ2-1; 8 positions match TRBD1. CDR1 and CDR2 (germline): MNHEY, SMNVEV (reference sequence). Germline trimming cut 3 bases from V and 8 bases from J; bases unmatched to any gene: 12. CDR3 length: 16 residues. Here the CDR3 reads CASSFIRGQGMHEQFF. CDR3 sequence (DNA): TGTGCCAGCAGTTTTATCAGAGGACAGGGTATGCATGAGCAGTTCTTC.

The V gene is TRBV6-2 or TRBV6-3, the J gene TRBJ2-6, with 12 nucleotides matching TRBD1. Germline V gene sequence: CDR1 MNHEY, CDR2 SVGEGT. This CDR3 has 17 amino acids. V gave up 8 bases and J gave up 2 bases; unmatched junction bases: 7. The DNA of the CDR3 is TGTGCCAGCTTGGGACAGGGGGCGATCACTGGGGCCAACGTCCTGACTTTC. It yields the protein CASLGQGAITGANVLTF.

The table lists this clonotype with a few counts. This chain joins TRBV12-5 and TRBJ1-2, with a possible D match to TRBD1 (5 bases). CDR1 and CDR2 from the germline V gene are LGHNT and FRNRAP. The V and J ends lost 0 bases and 8 bases respectively, with 7 bases between them. The CDR3 has 12 amino acids. The CDR3 DNA is TGTGCTAGTGGTTTGGTGCAGGGCGGCTACACCTTC. Protein product: CASGLVQGGYTF.

The table lists this clonotype with many counts. The chain uses TRBV15 and TRBJ1-1; D unclear. V lost 3 bases to trimming and J lost 1 base, with 9 bases between them. The CDR3 extends over 14 amino acids. CDR1 LNHNV and CDR2 YYDKDF come from the germline V gene (reference sequence). This CDR3 is CATSSRGANTEAFF. CDR3 in DNA: TGTGCCACCAGCAGCAGAGGAGCGAACACTGAAGCTTTCTTT.

This clonotype appeared a few times. The chain joins TRBV11-2 to TRBJ2-1; a weak D match, TRBD1 (6 bases). The CDR3 totals 15 residues. In germline, CDR1 is SGHAT, CDR2 FQNNGV. Between the trimmed V and J ends, which lost 4 bases and 9 bases, there was a span of 19 bases. The CDR3 DNA is TGTGCCAGCAGCTCAGTGGCAGGGGTCGTTCCTGAGCAGTTCTTC. This encodes CASSSVAGVVPEQFF.

This chain connects TRBV3-1 to TRBJ2-7, with D perhaps TRBD1 (5 bases). Germline loops: CDR1 LGHDT, CDR2 YNNKEL (reference sequence). The CDR3 runs to 12 residues. Trimming shortened V by 2 bases and J by 4 bases, and 6 bases separated the two germline ends. CDR3 region: CASSQQGYEQYF. CDR3 DNA: TGTGCCAGCAGCCAACAGGGTTACGAGCAGTACTTC.

The chain recombines TRBV6-2 or TRBV6-3 with TRBJ2-1; D might be TRBD2 (5 bases). Deletions cut 7 bases from V and 8 bases from J, with 9 bases between. The CDR3 has 11 amino acids. From germline, CDR1 is MNHEY and CDR2 SVGEGT. DNA of the CDR3: TGTGCCAGCATAGAGGGCGATGAGCAGTTCTTC. This gives the protein CASIEGDEQFF.

The rearrangement joins TRBV6-1 to TRBJ2-3; no clear D gene. Trimming took off 5 bases at V and 0 bases at J, with 12 bases between the two ends. Per germline, CDR1 MNHNS and CDR2 SASEGT. The CDR3 extends over 15 amino acids. CDR3 DNA sequence: TGTGCCAGCAGTCCTAGAGATTATAGCACAGATACGCAGTATTTT. This sequence encodes CASSPRDYSTDTQYF.

This clonotype has just a few counts. This sequence joins TRBV12-3 or TRBV12-4 and TRBJ2-3, with D tentatively TRBD1 (5 bases). The V end lost 5 bases, the J end lost 0 bases, and 9 bases lay between the germline ends. There are 14 residues in the CDR3. The CDR3 reads CASSRRESTDTQYF. The DNA of the CDR3 is TGTGCCAGCAGTCGCAGGGAAAGCACAGATACGCAGTATTTT.

This sequence joins TRBV5-1 and TRBJ2-3; D possibly corresponds to TRBD2 (5 bases). V was trimmed by 7 bases and J by 10 bases, leaving 13 bases between them. CDR1 SGHRS and CDR2 YFSETQ come from the germline V gene. This CDR3 contains 11 residues. CDR3 coding DNA: TGCGCCAGCGAGTCGGGGTACGCGCAGTATTTT. This translates into CASESGYAQYF.

V and J are TRBV5-1 and TRBJ2-2; D may be TRBD1 (6 bases). Germline V CDR1 and CDR2: SGHRS, YFSETQ. The CDR3 length is 16 residues. Trimming stripped 5 bases from V and 7 bases from J, with 21 bases between. CDR3 amino acids: CASSAPRDNLFGELFF. The CDR3 nucleotides are TGCGCCAGCAGTGCCCCTCGGGACAACCTTTTCGGGGAGCTGTTTTTT.

This clonotype occurred a few times. The genes are TRBV6-1 and TRBJ2-5; possible D gene TRBD2, 6 bases. Germline V gives CDR1 MNHNS, CDR2 SASEGT. Trimming left V 6 bases short and J 5 bases short, with 16 bases between. The CDR3 has 14 amino acids. For the CDR3, the DNA is TGTGCCAGCAGCCCCAGGAGGGTCCTGGAGACCCAGTACTTC. Its protein product is CASSPRRVLETQYF.

The chain is built from TRBV15 and TRBJ2-7; D may be TRBD1 (6 bases). Trimming took off 5 bases at V and 2 bases at J, with 13 bases between the two ends. This CDR3 comprises 14 residues. Germline assignment: CDR1 LNHNV and CDR2 YYDKDF (reference sequence). The chain's CDR3 is CATSRSTGAYEQYF. In DNA form, the CDR3 reads TGTGCCACCAGCCGTTCGACAGGAGCCTACGAGCAGTACTTC.

This clonotype was observed a few times. The V gene is TRBV12-3 or TRBV12-4, the J gene TRBJ2-1; TRBD2 matches at 10 bases. V shed 6 bases, J shed 5 bases, and the junction held 7 bases outside the gene matches. The length of the CDR3 is 15 residues. The CDR3 nucleotides are TGTGCCAGCAGCCCCGCTCTAGCGGGAGACAATGAGCAGTTCTTC. Translating it yields CASSPALAGDNEQFF.

This clonotype came up many times. V and J are TRBV20-1 and TRBJ2-1, with 9 positions matching TRBD2. V lost 1 base, J lost 6 bases, and 4 bases stayed unmatched. From germline, CDR1 is DFQATT and CDR2 SNEGSKA (reference sequence). This CDR3 is built from 14 residues. CDR3 in amino acids: CSARGTSESNEQFF. The CDR3, as DNA: TGCAGTGCTAGAGGGACTAGCGAGTCCAATGAGCAGTTCTTC.

This clonotype showed up just a few times. The chain links TRBV15 to TRBJ1-2; unclear D gene. V lost 1 base and J lost 3, with 12 bases in between. Germline lookup yields CDR1 LNHNV and CDR2 YYDKDF (reference sequence). The CDR3 loop spans 15 amino acids. The CDR3 region has the DNA TGTGCCACCAGCAGAGTTCCCGAGCAGGACTATGGCTACACCTTC. It specifies CATSRVPEQDYGYTF.